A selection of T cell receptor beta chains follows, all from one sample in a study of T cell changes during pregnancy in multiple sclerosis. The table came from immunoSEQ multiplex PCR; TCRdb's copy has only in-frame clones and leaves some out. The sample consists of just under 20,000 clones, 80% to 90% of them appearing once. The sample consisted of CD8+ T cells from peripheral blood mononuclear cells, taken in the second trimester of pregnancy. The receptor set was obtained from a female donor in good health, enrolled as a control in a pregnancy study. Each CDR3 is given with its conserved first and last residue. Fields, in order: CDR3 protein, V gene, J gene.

CASSLYVIAGLETQYF	TRBV5-8	TRBJ2-5
CASSLTKNTEAFF	TRBV19	TRBJ1-1
CASSLGPGVTPEAFF	TRBV6-5	TRBJ1-1
CASSLPGESEQFF	TRBV27	TRBJ2-1
CASSALIGGLIGTDTQYF	TRBV7-8	TRBJ2-3
CAIRDETGYGYTF	TRBV10-3	TRBJ1-2
CASVSFPSGMNTEAFF	TRBV5-4	TRBJ1-1
CASRTGPEAFF	TRBV2	TRBJ1-1
CASSKSSGTSTDTQYF	TRBV7-6	TRBJ2-3
CASSPGHLDYGYTF	TRBV7-3	TRBJ1-2
CAWDRGTGGTDTQYF	TRBV30	TRBJ2-3
CASSGGGGPSSYNEQFF	TRBV27	TRBJ2-1
CASTERPSYEQYF	TRBV28	TRBJ2-7
CASSSLLQGDAGGYTF	TRBV19	TRBJ1-2
CASSLREEQFF	TRBV11-3	TRBJ2-1
CAIRPLAHGETQYF	TRBV10-3	TRBJ2-5
CAIPGVSGANVLTF	TRBV10-3	TRBJ2-6
CASSDDTPTGELFF	TRBV6-1	TRBJ2-2
CASSEFGDSNEQFF	TRBV25-1	TRBJ2-1
CASSMEKGTAPIYGYTF	TRBV19	TRBJ1-2
CASSLWTGFRSPLHF	TRBV27	TRBJ1-6
CASSTQQGNSPLHF	TRBV19	TRBJ1-6
CASSYEGGNQPQHF	TRBV6-6	TRBJ1-5
CASSPHESYEQYF	TRBV7-6	TRBJ2-7
CASSLSGGIYNEQFF	TRBV19	TRBJ2-1
CASSPKGQGRETQYF	TRBV7-9	TRBJ2-5
CASSLLSSYEQYF	TRBV28	TRBJ2-7
CSADGGGYTF	TRBV20-1	TRBJ1-2
CASSETLRDSPYEQYF	TRBV6-1	TRBJ2-7
CAISDADTQYF	TRBV10-3	TRBJ2-3
CASGLVWGRGLDGANVLTF	TRBV12-5	TRBJ2-6
CASSGRTEIYGYTF	TRBV7-9	TRBJ1-2
CASSEDDTLEAFF	TRBV9	TRBJ1-1
CTSSRVTGLAVDEQFF	TRBV1	TRBJ2-1
CASSESEVNEQFF	TRBV6-1	TRBJ2-1
CASSSSGALGREQFF	TRBV5-1	TRBJ2-1
CASKPGQGEETQYF	TRBV6-6	TRBJ2-5
CAISLTGDSNQPQHF	TRBV10-3	TRBJ1-5
CASRDDRLVYGYTF	TRBV5-6	TRBJ1-2
CASSQGSEQYF	TRBV19	TRBJ2-7
CASTLNTEAFF	TRBV19	TRBJ1-1
CASSYSKGAGELFF	TRBV6-5	TRBJ2-2
CASNYRSDSPLHF	TRBV28	TRBJ1-6
CASSRGRTDTQYF	TRBV9	TRBJ2-3